A single sample is the source of the 32 T cell receptor beta chains below, sequenced in a study of T cells in Graves' hyperthyroidism and ophthalmopathy. What was amplified from RNA transcripts were TCR beta CDR3 regions. Carried out on the TCR CDR3, a first-round RT-PCR used the HTBI primer set. Using its own MiXCR run on the multiplex PCR reads, TCRdb lists one record per CDR3 protein. The profile shows some 600,000 distinct CDR3 sequences, 14% of them singletons. The sequencing sample was made of blood. Source of these receptors: a woman in her 30s with Graves' hyperthyroidism that later progressed to Graves' ophthalmopathy.

This clonotype turned up a few times. Being one base from a much bigger clone, this may be a read error. V gene TRBV30 combines with J gene TRBJ2-5, with 7 bases that match TRBD2. The CDR3 runs to 15 residues. The germline V gene has CDR1 GTSNPN and CDR2 SVGIG (reference sequence). CDR3 DNA: TGTGCCCGGAGTCCCGGCCGGACTAGCCAAGAGACCCAGTACTTC. Protein: CARSPGRTSQETQYF.

This clonotype was detected many times. The chain couples TRBV3-1 to TRBJ1-1; a possible D gene is TRBD1 (6 bases). This CDR3 comprises 14 residues. CDR1 and CDR2 (germline): LGHDT, YNNKEL (reference sequence). Trimming took 2 bases from V and 4 from J, leaving 11 bases between them. The CDR3 region has the DNA TGTGCCAGCAGCCAATTTCAGGGGACCACTGAAGCTTTCTTT. It translates to CASSQFQGTTEAFF.

The table lists this clonotype with many counts. V usage is TRBV28 and J usage is TRBJ2-5, with D tentatively TRBD2 (7 bases). The CDR3 runs 15 residues. Trimming shortened V by 8 bases and J by 5 bases, and 21 bases separated the two germline ends. CDR1 MDHEN and CDR2 SYDVKM come from the germline V gene. The CDR3 bases are TGTGCCAGCCGAAATACCGGGGGGCGGTACGAGACCCAGTACTTC. Its translation: CASRNTGGRYETQYF.

This clonotype was picked up many times. CDR3 loop: CASSFWERSSYNEQFF. The CDR3 DNA follows: TGTGCCAGCAGTTTTTGGGAGCGGAGTTCCTACAATGAGCAGTTCTTC. V gene TRBV12-3 or TRBV12-4 combines with J gene TRBJ2-1; D is possibly TRBD2 (5 bases). The CDR3 is made up of 16 amino acids. V was cut by 3 bases and J by 1 base, with 13 bases left in between.

This clonotype was observed many times. The chain is built from TRBV12-3 or TRBV12-4 and TRBJ2-3; 8 nucleotides align to TRBD1. Losses at the gene ends were 5 bases for V and 5 bases for J; bases not matched to a gene: 12. The CDR3 covers 16 residues. CDR3: CASSPAQGARLDTQYF. The CDR3 DNA is TGTGCCAGCAGTCCCGCTCAGGGGGCCCGGCTAGATACGCAGTATTTT.

This clonotype came up many times. This chain connects TRBV28 to TRBJ2-5; D is uncertain. Per the germline V gene, CDR1 is MDHEN and CDR2 is SYDVKM. V shed 4 bases and J shed 2 bases, with 8 bases lying between them. The CDR3 consists of 13 residues. DNA for the CDR3: TGTGCCAGCAGTTGGGTTTTGCAAGAGACCCAGTACTTC. Translated, it gives CASSWVLQETQYF.

This clonotype was seen a few times. V gene TRBV27 combines with J gene TRBJ1-5, with D uncertain. The CDR3 contains 13 residues. Between the trimmed V and J ends, which lost 7 bases and 1 base, there was a span of 8 bases. Germline loops: CDR1 MNHEY, CDR2 SMNVEV (reference sequence). CDR3 protein: CASKGLSNQPQHF. CDR3 DNA: TGTGCCAGCAAGGGCCTGAGCAATCAGCCCCAGCATTTT.

This clonotype was detected a few times. The V call is TRBV29-1, the J call TRBJ1-4; D gene unclear. CDR1 SQVTM and CDR2 ANQGSEA come from the germline V gene. The CDR3 has 14 residues. With 7 bases removed from V and 6 bases from J, the gap between germline ends came to 18 bases. The CDR3 loop is CSAAESSEDEKLFF. The CDR3 DNA is TGCAGCGCAGCGGAGTCCTCGGAGGATGAAAAACTGTTTTTT.

This clonotype was picked up many times. V and J are TRBV7-8 and TRBJ1-2; D possibly corresponds to TRBD1 (5 bases). Trimming stripped 5 bases from V and 4 bases from J, with 11 bases between. Germline CDR1 is SGHVS and CDR2 is FQNEAQ. CDR3 length: 13 amino acids. The CDR3 region is CASSKDTTYGYTF. The CDR3 DNA reads as TGTGCCAGCAGCAAGGACACGACCTATGGCTACACCTTC.

At least ten counts were recorded for this clonotype. The chain is built from TRBV12-3 or TRBV12-4 and TRBJ2-5; weak D call: TRBD1 (6 bases). The CDR3 runs to 13 residues. V lost 7 bases, J lost 5 bases, and 14 bases lay in between. The CDR3 reads CASKKTGWETQYF. The CDR3 nucleotides are TGTGCCAGCAAAAAAACAGGGTGGGAGACCCAGTACTTC.

This clonotype was counted ten times or more. V is TRBV12-3 or TRBV12-4 and J is TRBJ1-5; D gene uncertain. The CDR3 is made up of 14 amino acids. V lost 6 bases and J 7 bases, leaving 16 bases between the germline ends. The CDR3 DNA is TGTGCCAGCAGCCCTGAGATCTGGGGACAGCCCCAGCATTTT. Its protein product is CASSPEIWGQPQHF.

This clonotype was detected ten times or more. The chain links TRBV12-3 or TRBV12-4 to TRBJ1-4; D unclear. CDR3 length equals 14 residues. Trimming pared 3 bases from V and 3 bases from J, leaving 8 bases between. The CDR3 bases are TGTGCCAGCAGTTTGTGGCAGCCTAATGAAAAACTGTTTTTT. Protein product: CASSLWQPNEKLFF.

This chain links TRBV20-1 with TRBJ2-7, with D perhaps TRBD1 or TRBD2 (5 bases each). Trimming stripped 5 bases from V and 7 bases from J, with 18 bases between. CDR3 size: 13 residues. Germline CDR1 reads DFQATT; CDR2 reads SNEGSKA (reference sequence). The CDR3 sequence: CSAPPGPEREQYF. The CDR3 nucleotides are TGCAGTGCTCCCCCGGGACCCGAGAGAGAGCAGTACTTC.

This clonotype was recorded at least ten times. The rearrangement links TRBV19 to TRBJ1-6; TRBD1 matches at 9 bases. The CDR3 contains 16 residues. Per the germline V gene, CDR1 is LNHDA and CDR2 is SQIVND (reference sequence). Unmatched junction bases numbered 4, after V lost 5 bases and J lost 2 bases. The CDR3 DNA is TGTGCCAGTAGTCCGGGACAGGGTGCCTATAATTCACCCCTCCACTTT. It translates to CASSPGQGAYNSPLHF.

This clonotype showed up many times. The chain uses TRBV30 and TRBJ2-1; no reliable D call. Germline loops: CDR1 GTSNPN, CDR2 SVGIG (reference sequence). The CDR3 has 14 residues. The ends were cut back, 1 base at V and 6 bases at J, with 13 bases in the middle. Here the CDR3 reads CAWSDILRSNEQFF. The CDR3 bases are TGTGCCTGGAGTGACATTTTGAGGAGCAATGAGCAGTTCTTC.

Points on this clonotype: One end of the junction is discordant with germline, which a read error may explain. The chain links TRBV28 to TRBJ2-7; D gene unclear. Germline values: CDR1 MDHEN, CDR2 SYDVKM. This CDR3 region has 14 residues. CDR3 sequence (DNA): TGTGCCTGCAGCCGTCCCGCCCTTTCTTCCGAGCAGTACTTC. This gives the protein CACSRPALSSEQYF.

The chain uses TRBV7-8 and TRBJ1-1; no reliable D call. This CDR3 comprises 13 residues. Germline assignment: CDR1 SGHVS and CDR2 FQNEAQ. V was cut by 4 bases and J by 8 bases, with 14 bases left in between. The CDR3, as DNA: TGTGCCAGCAGCTCTCCCCCCGGTGTGGAAGCTTTCTTT. It codes for CASSSPPGVEAFF.

The chain recombines TRBV6-2 or TRBV6-3 with TRBJ2-1; D call uncertain. From germline, CDR1 is MNHEY and CDR2 SVGEGT. The CDR3 totals 13 residues. Trimming stripped 11 bases from V and 4 bases from J, with 15 bases between. CDR3: CAGSRTGYNEQFF. Here the CDR3 DNA reads TGTGCCGGTTCCAGGACGGGTTACAATGAGCAGTTCTTC.

The sample holds many counts of this clonotype. This chain uses TRBV2 with TRBJ1-2; D gene ambiguous. The V end lost 3 bases, the J end lost 6 bases, and 14 bases lay between the germline ends. The CDR3 totals 14 residues. Germline V gene sequence: CDR1 SNHLY, CDR2 FYNNEI. The DNA for the CDR3 is TGTGCCAGCAGTGAGACGGCCGTCGGGGATGGCTACACCTTC. It encodes CASSETAVGDGYTF.

V and J are TRBV19 and TRBJ2-1; 9 bases are a match to TRBD2. CDR1 and CDR2 from the germline V gene are LNHDA and SQIVND (reference sequence). This CDR3 has 15 residues. V lost 9 bases, J lost 9 bases, and 15 bases stayed unmatched. CDR3 residues: CASHPGLASLREQFF. The CDR3 nucleotides read TGTGCCAGCCATCCGGGACTAGCCTCCTTACGTGAGCAGTTCTTC.

This clonotype occurred a few times. The junction departs from germline at one end; a sequencing error may be responsible. CDR3 DNA sequence: TGCAGTGTTAGAGGCGCCGGATATAGCAATCAGCCCCAGCATTTT. It is translated as CSVRGAGYSNQPQHF. The chain uses TRBV20-1 and TRBJ1-5; no clear D gene. Germline CDR1 and CDR2: DFQATT and SNEGSKA (reference sequence). The CDR3 totals 15 residues.

This clonotype was seen ten or more times. The CDR3 loop reads CASSPPDGVNEQFF. CDR3 nucleotide sequence: TGTGCCAGCAGTCCCCCCGACGGAGTCAATGAGCAGTTCTTC. J is TRBJ2-1 and V is TRBV28, with D uncertain. This CDR3 has 14 amino acids. Trimming stripped 5 bases from V and 6 bases from J, with 14 bases between. Per the germline V gene, CDR1 is MDHEN and CDR2 is SYDVKM.

This clonotype has ten or more counts. One junction end does not reproduce the germline sequence, and a read error may be involved. This sequence joins TRBV7-7 and TRBJ2-1; 8 bases agree with TRBD2. This CDR3 contains 20 residues. Per germline, CDR1 SSHAT and CDR2 FNYEAQ (reference sequence). CDR3 sequence (DNA): TGTGCTAGCAGCTTTAATTCCCCCACAATCCCCGGGACTAGAGGGCATGAGCAGTTCTTC. Translating gives CASSFNSPTIPGTRGHEQFF.

This clonotype has just a few counts. J is TRBJ1-5 and V is TRBV27; 8 nucleotides match TRBD1. The trim removed 7 bases at V and 4 bases at J, leaving 15 bases unmatched. The CDR3 consists of 17 residues. The germline CDR1 and CDR2 sequences are MNHEY and SMNVEV (reference sequence). This CDR3 is CASKSKTTGVGNQPQHF. The CDR3 region has the DNA TGTGCCAGCAAATCAAAAACGACAGGGGTCGGTAATCAGCCCCAGCATTTT.

This clonotype was seen ten or more times. The chain's CDR3 is CAWSEGLAGEQFF. CDR3 nucleotide sequence: TGTGCCTGGAGTGAGGGCCTAGCGGGTGAGCAGTTCTTC. The V gene is TRBV30, the J gene TRBJ2-1; 8 bases are shared with TRBD2. Germline assignment: CDR1 GTSNPN and CDR2 SVGIG (reference sequence). V dropped 1 base and J dropped 9; count of bases not matched to a gene: 5. The CDR3 is 13 amino acids. The full variable domain, completed using reference TRBV30 and TRBJ2-1, is SQTIHQWPATLVQPVGSPLSLECTVEGTSNPNLYWYRQAAGRGLQLLFYSVGIGQISSEVPQNLSASRPQDRQFILSSKKLLLSDSGFYLCAWSEGLAGEQFFGPGTRLTVL.

This clonotype was found many times. The rearrangement uses TRBV29-1 and TRBJ2-2; D unclear. From germline, CDR1 is SQVTM and CDR2 ANQGSEA. Trimming cost V 1 base and J 7 bases, with 10 bases left between them. The CDR3 totals 13 residues. This chain's CDR3 is CSVEALADGELFF. CDR3 DNA sequence: TGCAGCGTTGAAGCCTTAGCAGACGGGGAGCTGTTTTTT.

The chain couples TRBV5-1 to TRBJ2-1; 11 nucleotides line up with TRBD1. Germline V gives CDR1 SGHRS, CDR2 YFSETQ. This CDR3 is 17 amino acids long. Trimming removed 3 bases from V and 3 bases from J; junction bases left unmatched: 8. CDR3 in DNA: TGCGCCAGCAGCTCTACACCCGGGACAGGGGGCTACAATGAGCAGTTCTTC. Protein: CASSSTPGTGGYNEQFF.

In its sample, this clonotype was seen once. It may be a read error: a sequence one base away is much more abundant. The V call is TRBV28, the J call TRBJ1-5; D might be TRBD1 (5 bases). In germline, CDR1 is MDHEN, CDR2 SYDVKM. The CDR3 contains 17 residues. The CDR3 protein is CASSFQGSALVNQLQHF. The CDR3 DNA follows: TGTGCCAGCAGTTTCCAGGGATCGGCCCTAGTCAATCAGCTCCAGCATTTT.

This clonotype was seen a few times. The J gene is TRBJ1-3, the V gene TRBV6-6; 8 bases line up with TRBD1. Losses at the gene ends were 2 bases for V and 4 bases for J; bases not matched to a gene: 4. CDR1 is MNHNY, CDR2 SVGAGI, per germline (reference sequence). CDR3 length: 15 residues. The CDR3 nucleotides are TGTGCCAGCAGTTACCCCCAGGGGGCGGGAAACACCATATATTTT. It is translated as CASSYPQGAGNTIYF.

This clonotype was seen at least ten times. V and J are TRBV11-2 and TRBJ1-6; D unclear. The germline V gene encodes CDR1 SGHAT and CDR2 FQNNGV. With 5 bases removed from V and 8 bases from J, the gap between germline ends came to 13 bases. The length of the CDR3 is 14 residues. This CDR3 is CASSRMDRDSPLHF. CDR3 coding DNA: TGTGCCAGCAGCCGCATGGACCGGGATTCACCCCTCCACTTT.

V is TRBV5-6 and J is TRBJ2-3, with D maybe TRBD2 (6 bases). V was clipped by 4 bases and J by 4 bases, with 13 bases between them. This CDR3 region has 14 residues. Germline assignment: CDR1 SGHDT and CDR2 YYEEEE. CDR3 residues: CASSPRGVPDTQYF. The CDR3 coding sequence is TGTGCCAGCAGCCCCCGCGGGGTGCCAGATACGCAGTATTTT.

This clonotype showed up many times. The J gene is TRBJ1-1, the V gene TRBV7-8; D uncertain. The CDR3 totals 13 residues. Germline assignment: CDR1 SGHVS and CDR2 FQNEAQ. Trimming stripped 6 bases from V and 4 bases from J, with 12 bases between. The CDR3 DNA sequence: TGTGCCAGCAGTTTTTGGACGGCCACTGAAGCTTTCTTT. It encodes CASSFWTATEAFF.